The 26 T cell receptor beta chains below come from one sample, sequenced in a study of T-cell memory formation after mild COVID-19. Each CDR3 protein is one row after TCRdb ran MiXCR on the 5' RACE reads. Of more than 80,000 distinct CDR3 sequences in the sample, 12% were seen once. Source material: PBMCs or a T cell subset sorted from them (not recorded which). All receptors derive from an adult woman who had mild COVID-19 (a few samples of this study predate the infection). Cell type and time point are not known.

This clonotype has just a few counts. This chain connects TRBV24-1 to TRBJ1-5; TRBD1 matches 7 bases. CDR1 is KGHDR and CDR2 is SFDVKD in the germline V gene. Trimming at V came to 4 bases and at J to 0 bases, leaving 2 bases not matched to a gene. This CDR3 has 15 amino acids. CDR3 residues: CATSEGTVSNQPQHF. In nucleotides, the CDR3 is TGTGCCACCAGTGAAGGGACAGTTAGCAATCAGCCCCAGCATTTT.

The rearrangement joins TRBV5-1 to TRBJ2-7, with 7 bases fitting TRBD2. In germline, CDR1 is SGHRS, CDR2 YFSETQ. V dropped 0 bases and J dropped 0; count of bases not matched to a gene: 6. The CDR3 loop spans 16 amino acids. Here the CDR3 reads CASSLAQGGASYEQYF. The CDR3 region has the DNA TGCGCCAGCAGCTTGGCCCAGGGAGGGGCCTCCTACGAGCAGTACTTC.

The CDR3 protein is CASSKGGDEQFF. The CDR3 DNA reads as TGTGCCAGCAGTAAGGGGGGGGATGAGCAGTTCTTC. The chain couples TRBV5-4 to TRBJ2-1, with D possibly TRBD2 on 7 matching bases. Per the germline V gene, CDR1 is SGHNT and CDR2 is YYREEE (reference sequence). CDR3 length: 12 amino acids. Deletions cut 5 bases from V and 8 bases from J, with 11 bases between.

This clonotype came up many times. The J gene is TRBJ2-5, the V gene TRBV7-8; TRBD1 might be the D (6 bases). The germline V gene encodes CDR1 SGHVS and CDR2 FQNEAQ. CDR3 size: 14 residues. Trimming left V 5 bases short and J 2 bases short, with 12 bases between. The DNA for the CDR3 is TGTGCCAGCAGCCCTGGGGGCGGTCAAGAGACCCAGTACTTC. It encodes CASSPGGGQETQYF.

This sequence joins TRBV7-2 and TRBJ2-1, with 12 positions matching TRBD2. Germline CDR1 SGHTA, CDR2 FQGNSA. This CDR3 contains 14 residues. V gave up 4 bases and J gave up 8 bases; unmatched junction bases: 3. The CDR3 region has the DNA TGTGCCAGCAGCTCGACTAGCGGGGGCTATGAGCAGTTCTTC. Protein: CASSSTSGGYEQFF.

This rearrangement joins TRBV12-3 or TRBV12-4 to TRBJ2-3; D is ambiguous. The CDR3 has 13 residues. Trimming took off 5 bases at V and 6 bases at J, with 12 bases between the two ends. The CDR3 sequence is CASSPDGLDTQYF. The DNA of the CDR3 is TGTGCCAGCAGTCCAGATGGGTTGGATACGCAGTATTTT.

In its sample, this clonotype was seen a few times. The V call is TRBV27, the J call TRBJ2-7; TRBD1 aligns across 8 bases. Germline-derived CDR1 and CDR2 are MNHEY and SMNVEV (reference sequence). This CDR3 contains 14 residues. The V and J ends lost 6 bases and 3 bases, in that order; junction bases with no gene match: 7. The CDR3 nucleotides read TGTGCCAGCAGAGGACAGGGTCAAGGCTACGAGCAGTACTTC. This codes for CASRGQGQGYEQYF.

The rearrangement links TRBV19 to TRBJ1-1; D unclear. This CDR3 has 13 residues. V lost 6 bases, J lost 4 bases, and 12 bases lay in between. The germline gives CDR1 LNHDA, CDR2 SQIVND (reference sequence). The CDR3 DNA reads as TGTGCCAGTAGCGAAGTGGCGTCCACTGAAGCTTTCTTT. This codes for CASSEVASTEAFF.

The chain recombines TRBV7-6 with TRBJ1-6, with D unresolved. CDR3 length equals 17 residues. Germline V gene data show CDR1 as SGHVS and CDR2 as FNYEAQ. Trimming took off 1 base at V and 0 bases at J, with 10 bases between the two ends. In nucleotides, the CDR3 is TGTGCCAGCAGCTTAGGGGCAGGAGGCTCCTATAATTCACCCCTCCACTTT. Translated, it gives CASSLGAGGSYNSPLHF.

This chain uses TRBV4-3 with TRBJ1-1; 8 nucleotides agree with TRBD1. Germline trimming cut 1 base from V and 1 base from J; bases unmatched to any gene: 11. The CDR3 spans 18 residues. Per the germline V gene, CDR1 is LGHNA and CDR2 is YSLEER. This chain's CDR3 is CASSQGVGAGGQNTEAFF. The CDR3 region has the DNA TGCGCCAGCAGCCAAGGAGTAGGTGCAGGGGGCCAGAACACTGAAGCTTTCTTT.

This clonotype was picked up a small number of times. This chain joins TRBV30 and TRBJ2-7, with no clear D. Germline V gene sequence: CDR1 GTSNPN, CDR2 SVGIG (reference sequence). The CDR3 has 13 amino acids. Trimming took off 5 bases at V and 1 base at J, with 12 bases between the two ends. The CDR3 here is CAWAWIGSYEQYF. As DNA, the CDR3 is TGTGCCTGGGCATGGATCGGATCCTACGAGCAGTACTTC.

This rearrangement joins TRBV5-1 to TRBJ1-5; D is unresolved. V lost 0 bases to trimming and J lost 0 bases, with 10 bases between them. The CDR3 covers 16 residues. CDR1 is SGHRS, CDR2 YFSETQ, per germline. The chain's CDR3 is CASSLAEEYSNQPQHF. The CDR3 DNA is TGCGCCAGCAGCTTGGCGGAGGAGTATAGCAATCAGCCCCAGCATTTT. Filled out from reference TRBV5-1 and TRBJ1-5, the complete variable domain reads KAGVTQTPRYLIKTRGQQVTLSCSPISGHRSVSWYQQTPGQGLQFLFEYFSETQRNKGNFPGRFSGRQFSNSRSEMNVSTLELGDSALYLCASSLAEEYSNQPQHFGDGTRLSIL.

This clonotype has a count of ten or more. The V gene is TRBV19, the J gene TRBJ2-7, with a weak D call TRBD2 (5 bases). The V gene lost 4 bases and the J gene lost 5 bases, with 15 bases spanning the gap. The CDR3 consists of 14 residues. CDR1 LNHDA and CDR2 SQIVND come from the germline V gene (reference sequence). The CDR3 sequence: CASSTSGSAHEQYF. CDR3 coding DNA: TGTGCCAGTAGTACCTCTGGTAGCGCCCACGAGCAGTACTTC.

This clonotype was seen more than once but under ten times. The chain joins TRBV30 to TRBJ2-2, with D unclear. V was clipped by 7 bases and J by 2 bases, with 5 bases between them. This CDR3 region has 11 residues. Germline V gene sequence: CDR1 GTSNPN, CDR2 SVGIG (reference sequence). CDR3 nucleotide sequence: TGTGCCTTCGAAAACACCGGGGAGCTGTTTTTT. Translated: CAFENTGELFF.

This clonotype came up many times. The rearrangement links TRBV4-2 to TRBJ2-7; TRBD1 might be the D (6 bases). CDR1 LGHNA and CDR2 YNFKEQ come from the germline V gene. V lost 2 bases and J 3 bases, leaving 11 bases between the germline ends. This CDR3 comprises 14 residues. In nucleotides, the CDR3 is TGTGCCAGCAGCCAACTTGAACAGGGCTACGAGCAGTACTTC. This codes for CASSQLEQGYEQYF.

This clonotype was seen a few times. The rearrangement joins TRBV7-9 to TRBJ1-4; 8 bases line up with TRBD1. This CDR3 comprises 16 residues. In germline, CDR1 is SEHNR, CDR2 FQNEAQ (reference sequence). V shed 5 bases, J shed 12 bases, and the junction held 17 bases outside the gene matches. CDR3 coding DNA: TGTGCCAGCAGCCCCCGGGACAGGAGAGACCCGGAGGAACTGTTTTTT. This sequence encodes CASSPRDRRDPEELFF.

This clonotype has just a few counts. The chain uses TRBV30 and TRBJ2-7; a weak D match, TRBD2 (5 bases). The V gene's germline CDR1 is GTSNPN and CDR2 SVGIG (reference sequence). The CDR3 sequence is 12 residues long. Trimming removed 4 bases at V and 1 base at J, with 8 bases between. The CDR3 spells CAWTDSSYEQYF. For the CDR3, the DNA is TGTGCCTGGACGGACTCTTCCTACGAGCAGTACTTC.

This clonotype was detected many times. The V call is TRBV29-1, the J call TRBJ2-7; 10 nucleotides line up with TRBD1. The V gene end was trimmed by 7 bases and the J gene end by 3 bases; junction bases not matched to a gene: 9. CDR3 length: 14 residues. Germline CDR1 and CDR2: SQVTM and ANQGSEA. CDR3 nucleotide sequence: TGCAGCGCCTGTCTCGGGACAGGGGTCTACGAGCAGTACTTC. Translated, it gives CSACLGTGVYEQYF.

This clonotype was observed a few times. The rearrangement links TRBV7-2 to TRBJ2-7; the match to TRBD2 covers 11 bases. The V gene's germline CDR1 is SGHTA and CDR2 FQGNSA. The length of the CDR3 is 14 residues. The J segment lost 5 bases and the V segment lost 3 bases, leaving 3 bases of the junction unmatched. For the CDR3, the DNA is TGTGCCAGCAGCTTGGGACTAGCGGACCACGAGCAGTACTTC. Protein sequence: CASSLGLADHEQYF.

The chain uses TRBV5-1 and TRBJ2-1; 8 bases are shared with TRBD2. CDR1 and CDR2 from the germline V gene are SGHRS and YFSETQ. V trimming: 1 base; J trimming: 5 bases; junction bases outside the gene matches: 5. The CDR3 totals 15 residues. The CDR3 sequence is CASSLREGLDNEQFF. CDR3 nucleotides: TGCGCCAGCAGCTTGCGGGAGGGCTTGGACAATGAGCAGTTCTTC.

The V call is TRBV19, the J call TRBJ2-7, with 10 bases fitting TRBD1. The CDR3 extends over 14 amino acids. Trimming took 5 bases from V and 4 from J; bases not matched to a gene: 5. Germline V gene data show CDR1 as LNHDA and CDR2 as SQIVND (reference sequence). CDR3 protein: CASSATGGEYEQYF. The CDR3 bases are TGTGCCAGTAGTGCGACAGGGGGCGAATACGAGCAGTACTTC. Together with reference TRBV19 and TRBJ2-7, the CDR3 gives the full variable domain: DGGITQSPKYLFRKEGQNVTLSCEQNLNHDAMYWYRQDPGQGLRLIYYSQIVNDFQKGDIAEGYSVSREKKESFPLTVTSAQKNPTAFYLCASSATGGEYEQYFGPGTRLTVT.

The rearrangement joins TRBV19 to TRBJ2-7; TRBD2 is a possible D gene (6 bases). CDR1 is LNHDA, CDR2 SQIVND, per germline (reference sequence). With 5 bases removed from V and 2 bases from J, the gap between germline ends came to 19 bases. The CDR3 covers 16 residues. The CDR3 nucleotides read TGTGCCAGTAGTTCTCTTGGGGAGGACCATACCTACGAGCAGTACTTC. Amino acids: CASSSLGEDHTYEQYF. Full variable domain (remainder filled in from reference TRBV19 and TRBJ2-7): DGGITQSPKYLFRKEGQNVTLSCEQNLNHDAMYWYRQDPGQGLRLIYYSQIVNDFQKGDIAEGYSVSREKKESFPLTVTSAQKNPTAFYLCASSSLGEDHTYEQYFGPGTRLTVT.

This clonotype was detected many times. The V call is TRBV7-3, the J call TRBJ2-1; TRBD2 agrees at 14 bases. The ends lost 2 bases at V and 7 bases at J; junction bases unmatched: 4. The CDR3 sequence is 16 residues long. From germline, CDR1 is SGHTA and CDR2 FQGTGA. The CDR3 loop is CASSLDGTSGSNEQFF. The CDR3 bases are TGTGCCAGCAGCTTAGACGGGACTAGCGGGAGTAATGAGCAGTTCTTC.

This clonotype was recorded at least ten times. The rearrangement joins TRBV29-1 to TRBJ2-3, with a possible D match to TRBD2 (6 bases). V was shortened by 3 bases and J by 2 bases, with 9 bases between the two germline ends. Germline V lookup: CDR1 SQVTM, CDR2 ANQGSEA. The CDR3 contains 13 residues. CDR3 nucleotides: TGCAGCGTTGATCGGGGGATCACAGATACGCAGTATTTT. It translates to CSVDRGITDTQYF.

The chain combines TRBV2 with TRBJ2-5, with 7 bases lining up with TRBD2. This CDR3 comprises 15 residues. V lost 2 bases to trimming and J lost 5 bases; unmatched junction nucleotides: 8. Germline V gene lookup returns CDR1 SNHLY and CDR2 FYNNEI. CDR3 in DNA: TGTGCCAGCAGTGAACCCACTAGCGTAGGGGAGACCCAGTACTTC. Its protein product is CASSEPTSVGETQYF.

J is TRBJ1-5 and V is TRBV20-1, with unresolved D. This CDR3 is 20 amino acids long. The V gene's germline CDR1 is DFQATT and CDR2 SNEGSKA (reference sequence). Trimming left V 3 bases short and J 5 bases short, with 32 bases between. In DNA form, the CDR3 reads TGCAGTGCTAGCCCTTCTAACCCTCGGAACTCTATGGAAAGGGATCAGCCCCAGCATTTT. As protein: CSASPSNPRNSMERDQPQHF.